This T cell receptor (beta chain) was sequenced during a study of cytotoxic CD8 clonotypes in ibrutinib-treated CLL. Across the study: IGHV unmutated under 18; relapsed/refractory 11; treatment-naive some 14. General study points: Baseline values of clonality outstripped age-matched healthy donors and followed circulating CD8+ T-cell counts.

Sequenced by immunoSEQ multiplex PCR; TCRdb stores in-frame clones only, minus some. The sample records approximately 20,000 clones, 81% being singletons. A word on this clone: Its antigen is still unknown.

CDR1 is SGHTA and CDR2 is FQGTGA in the germline V gene. Losses at the gene ends were 3 bases for V and 2 bases for J; bases not matched to a gene: 4. This CDR3 spans 15 amino acids. This TCR was recovered from a human donor with chronic lymphocytic leukemia. The sample was PBMCs, taken before ibrutinib treatment. The gene calls are TRBV7-3 and TRBJ2-7; 10 bases match TRBD1. CDR3 nucleotide sequence: TGTGCCAGCAGCTTGACAGGGGGCTCAACCTACGAGCAGTACTTC. Protein sequence: CASSLTGGSTYEQYF.